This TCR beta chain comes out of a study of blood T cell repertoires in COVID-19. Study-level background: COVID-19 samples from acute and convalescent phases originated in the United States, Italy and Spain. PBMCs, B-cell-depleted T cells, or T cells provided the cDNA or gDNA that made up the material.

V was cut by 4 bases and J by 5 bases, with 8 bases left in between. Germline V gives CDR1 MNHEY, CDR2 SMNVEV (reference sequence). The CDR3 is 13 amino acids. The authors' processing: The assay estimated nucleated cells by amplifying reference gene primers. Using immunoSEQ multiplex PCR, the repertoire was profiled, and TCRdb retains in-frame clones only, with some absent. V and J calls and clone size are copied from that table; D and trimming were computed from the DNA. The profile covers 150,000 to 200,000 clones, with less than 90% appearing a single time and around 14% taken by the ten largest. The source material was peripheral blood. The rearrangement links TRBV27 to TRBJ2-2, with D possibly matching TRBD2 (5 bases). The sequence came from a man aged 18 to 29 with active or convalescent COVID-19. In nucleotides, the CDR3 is TGTGCCAGCAGTTCTCGACTAACCGGGGAGCTGTTTTTT. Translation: CASSSRLTGELFF.